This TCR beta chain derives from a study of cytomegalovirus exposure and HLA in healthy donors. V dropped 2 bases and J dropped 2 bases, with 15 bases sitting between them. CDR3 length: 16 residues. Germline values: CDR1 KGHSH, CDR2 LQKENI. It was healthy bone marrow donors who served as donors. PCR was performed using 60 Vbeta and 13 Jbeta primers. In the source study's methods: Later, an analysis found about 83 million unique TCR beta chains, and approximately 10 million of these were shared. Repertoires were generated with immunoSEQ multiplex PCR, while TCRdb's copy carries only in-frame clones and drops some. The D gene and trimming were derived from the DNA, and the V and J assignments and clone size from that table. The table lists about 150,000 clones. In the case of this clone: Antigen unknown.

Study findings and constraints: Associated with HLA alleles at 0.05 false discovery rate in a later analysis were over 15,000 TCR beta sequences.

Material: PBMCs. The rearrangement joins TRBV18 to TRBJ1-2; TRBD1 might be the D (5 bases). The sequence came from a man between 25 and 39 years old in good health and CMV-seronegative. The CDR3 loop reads CASSPGSGNTNYGYTF. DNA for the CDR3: TGTGCCAGCTCACCAGGTTCAGGGAATACCAACTATGGCTACACCTTC.